The sequence of this TCR beta chain was determined in a study of T cell repertoires in cytomegalovirus infection. Study summary: An indication of both CMV infection and matching HLA type came from public TCR beta signatures.

This clonotype came up many times. Its antigen is undetermined. V was shortened by 1 base and J by 8 bases, with 9 bases between the two germline ends. The germline CDR1 and CDR2 sequences are SGHVS and FQNEAQ. The CDR3 sequence is 13 residues long. Findings and caveats of the study: Ex vivo, HLA-C-restricted CMV-specific TCR beta clonotypes prevailed over the rest of the response.

TCRdb redid the calling of the reads with MiXCR, one entry per CDR3 protein. The sample shows 500,000 or so distinct CDR3 sequences, approximately 16% of them seen only once. The chain has TRBV7-8 and TRBJ1-5; D unresolved. The source is a human donor in good health (CMV status not recorded). Some clones in this sample may be carry-over from other donors' samples. Sequenced material: CD8+ T cells from PBMCs. The CDR3 DNA is TGTGCCAGCAGCTTAGAGCTTTGGGAGCCCCAGCATTTT. Its translation is CASSLELWEPQHF.